These 9 T cell receptor beta chains were all obtained from the same sample, sequenced in a study of vaccination and CD4 T cells after COVID-19. Sequencing of cultured CD4+ T cell DNA used the Oncomine TCR Beta short-read assay. TCRdb independently ran MiXCR on the PCR reads; one entry per CDR3 protein. The sample shows roughly 7,400 distinct CDR3 sequences, about 40% of them seen only once. Treatment described: 10-day PBMC culture with coronavirus spike peptide pools or control peptides (ViraFEST assay). According to the study, CD4+ T cells from the unexposed donor were gathered ahead of the COVID-19 pandemic (2011-2018). Their specific antigens are unknown. The sample taken for sequencing was CD4+ T cells from blood, cultured in vitro. The receptor source for this set is a human donor in good health.

V and J are TRBV6-1 and TRBJ2-7; no firm D call. Trimming stripped 1 base from V and 9 bases from J, with 19 bases between. This CDR3 comprises 15 residues. The V gene's germline CDR1 is MNHNS and CDR2 SASEGT. CDR3 nucleotide sequence: TGTGCCAGCAGTGAAGTTAACAGTGGGATGTCACGGCAGTACTTC. It codes for CASSEVNSGMSRQYF.

This rearrangement joins TRBV29-1 to TRBJ1-1; maybe TRBD1 (6 bases). The ends were cut back, 4 bases at V and 1 base at J, with 19 bases in the middle. The germline CDR1 and CDR2 sequences are SQVTM and ANQGSEA. The CDR3 has 16 residues. The CDR3 region is CSVALVARGGNTEAFF. The CDR3 coding sequence is TGCAGCGTTGCCCTTGTGGCCAGGGGCGGGAACACTGAAGCTTTCTTT.

The chain carries TRBV20-1 and TRBJ2-2; 8 nucleotides align to TRBD1. The CDR3 extends over 12 amino acids. V was pared by 6 bases and J by 3 bases, with 0 bases of the junction left unmatched. CDR1 is DFQATT, CDR2 SNEGSKA, per germline (reference sequence). The CDR3 sequence: CSADRDTGELFF. As DNA, the CDR3 is TGCAGTGCGGACAGGGACACCGGGGAGCTGTTTTTT.

This sequence joins TRBV27 and TRBJ2-3; 9 nucleotides line up with TRBD2. CDR1 and CDR2 from the germline V gene are MNHEY and SMNVEV (reference sequence). With V trimmed by 3 bases and J by 6 bases, 7 bases remained unmatched. The length of the CDR3 is 15 residues. CDR3: CASSFPQRGVDTQYF. Written as DNA, the CDR3 is TGTGCCAGCAGTTTCCCCCAGCGGGGGGTGGATACGCAGTATTTT.

This clonotype occurred a few times. CDR3 coding DNA: TGCAGTGTAGGGGGGCATCAAGAGACCCAGTACTTC. Translation: CSVGGHQETQYF. This chain connects TRBV20-1 to TRBJ2-5; D might be TRBD1 or TRBD2, each matching 6 bases. Germline V lookup: CDR1 DFQATT, CDR2 SNEGSKA (reference sequence). The CDR3 is 12 amino acids. V was cut by 7 bases and J by 2 bases, with 11 bases left in between.

This clonotype was detected a few times. V usage is TRBV27 and J usage is TRBJ2-4; the match to TRBD1 covers 9 bases. This CDR3 contains 15 residues. Germline CDR1 is MNHEY and CDR2 is SMNVEV (reference sequence). V trimming: 5 bases; J trimming: 6 bases; junction bases outside the gene matches: 8. Here the CDR3 reads CASSGQGTSGNIQYF. The CDR3 nucleotides are TGTGCCAGCAGTGGACAGGGGACCTCCGGAAACATTCAGTACTTC.

The genes are TRBV5-1 and TRBJ1-2; possibly TRBD1 for D (5 bases). The germline gives CDR1 SGHRS, CDR2 YFSETQ. CDR3 length: 13 amino acids. Trimming took 7 bases from V and 4 from J, leaving 14 bases between them. CDR3 sequence reads: CASAGEGLYGYTF. The CDR3 nucleotides are TGCGCCAGCGCCGGAGAGGGGCTCTATGGCTACACCTTC. Full variable domain (rest looked up from reference TRBV5-1 and TRBJ1-2): KAGVTQTPRYLIKTRGQQVTLSCSPISGHRSVSWYQQTPGQGLQFLFEYFSETQRNKGNFPGRFSGRQFSNSRSEMNVSTLELGDSALYLCASAGEGLYGYTFGSGTRLTVV.

This chain links TRBV11-2 with TRBJ2-7; D ambiguous. The V end was cut by 1 base, the J end by 9 bases, with 10 bases between. Per the germline V gene, CDR1 is SGHAT and CDR2 is FQNNGV. This CDR3 is built from 12 residues. For the CDR3, the DNA is TGTGCCAGCAGCTTAGGGCCTGACGGGCAGTACTTC. Protein product: CASSLGPDGQYF.

This clonotype was seen more than once but under ten times. The chain joins TRBV6-2 or TRBV6-3 to TRBJ2-2; D gene ambiguous. V was shortened by 2 bases and J by 6 bases, with 7 bases between the two germline ends. Germline assignment: CDR1 MNHEY and CDR2 SVGEGT. This CDR3 contains 13 residues. CDR3 sequence: CASSYPVSGELFF. CDR3 nucleotide sequence: TGTGCCAGCAGTTACCCGGTATCCGGGGAGCTGTTTTTT.